One TCR beta chain is described in this entry. What it recognizes is unknown. MiXCR was run by TCRdb on the RT-PCR reads, yielding one entry per CDR3 protein. The table lists a few hundred thousand distinct CDR3 sequences, roughly 22% of them singletons. This entry belongs to a study of response to subunit inactivated influenza vaccine. Overall study results and limits: Each seasonal influenza vaccination, the authors suggested, recruits few new T cells.

CDR1 and CDR2 from the germline V gene are SEHNR and FQNEAQ (reference sequence). This CDR3 is built from 13 residues. Between the trimmed V and J ends, which lost 5 bases and 5 bases, there was a span of 13 bases. The TCR was taken from a man aged 50-75 years who received an inactivated influenza vaccine. The starting material was PBMCs from blood, obtained approximately 22 months after vaccination. The chain uses TRBV7-9 and TRBJ2-7; possible D gene TRBD1, 6 bases. The CDR3, as DNA: TGTGCCAGCAGCCTCAGCCAGGGGAACGAGCAGTACTTC. Translated, it gives CASSLSQGNEQYF.